The T cell receptor beta chain under discussion was sequenced for a study of blood T cells in healthy people across ages. A second roughly 7 to 11 cycle PCR used barcoded and J-beta primers. TCRdb re-called the 5' RACE reads with MiXCR, one entry per CDR3 protein. In the table there are 700,000 to 800,000 distinct CDR3 sequences, about 40% of which are singletons. This clonotype was obtained from a woman in her fifties or sixties in good health. Specimen: blood.

The CDR3 reads CASSSSSGYTF. DNA for the CDR3: TGTGCCAGCAGCTCGTCCTCTGGCTACACCTTC. J is TRBJ1-2 and V is TRBV7-9; no definite D call. The CDR3 sequence is 11 residues long. In germline, CDR1 is SEHNR, CDR2 FQNEAQ (reference sequence). With 4 bases removed from V and 7 bases from J, the gap between germline ends came to 7 bases.